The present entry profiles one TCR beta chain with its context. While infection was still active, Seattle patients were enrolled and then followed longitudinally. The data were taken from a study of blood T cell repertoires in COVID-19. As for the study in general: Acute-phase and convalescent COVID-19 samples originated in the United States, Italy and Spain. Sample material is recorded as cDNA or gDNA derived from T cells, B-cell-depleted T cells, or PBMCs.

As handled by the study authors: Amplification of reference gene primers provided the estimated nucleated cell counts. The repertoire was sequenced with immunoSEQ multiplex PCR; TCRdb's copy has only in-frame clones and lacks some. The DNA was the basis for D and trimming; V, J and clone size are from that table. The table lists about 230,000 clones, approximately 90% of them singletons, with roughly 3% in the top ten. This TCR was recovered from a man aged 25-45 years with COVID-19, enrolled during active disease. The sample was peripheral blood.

In DNA, the CDR3 is TGTGCCAGTAGTAGGGGACAGAGCTCCTACGAGCAGTACTTC. This gives the protein CASSRGQSSYEQYF. The chain employs TRBV19 and TRBJ2-7; 7 positions agree with TRBD1. J gave up 0 bases and V 4 bases, and 3 bases lay outside the gene matches. This CDR3 region has 14 residues. Germline loops: CDR1 LNHDA, CDR2 SQIVND (reference sequence). Full variable domain (rest looked up from reference TRBV19 and TRBJ2-7): DGGITQSPKYLFRKEGQNVTLSCEQNLNHDAMYWYRQDPGQGLRLIYYSQIVNDFQKGDIAEGYSVSREKKESFPLTVTSAQKNPTAFYLCASSRGQSSYEQYFGPGTRLTVT.